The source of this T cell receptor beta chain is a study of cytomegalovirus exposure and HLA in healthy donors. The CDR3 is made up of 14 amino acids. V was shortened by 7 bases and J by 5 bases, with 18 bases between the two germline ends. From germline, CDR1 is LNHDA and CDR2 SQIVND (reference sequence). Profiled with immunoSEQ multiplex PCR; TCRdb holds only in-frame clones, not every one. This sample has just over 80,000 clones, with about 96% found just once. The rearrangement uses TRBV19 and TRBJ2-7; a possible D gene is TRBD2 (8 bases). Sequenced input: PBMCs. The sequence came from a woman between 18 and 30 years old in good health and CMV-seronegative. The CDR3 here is CASTPGGDSDEQYF. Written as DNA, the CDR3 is TGTGCCAGTACTCCCGGGGGGGACAGCGACGAGCAGTACTTC.